This T cell receptor beta chain was retrieved from a study of shared clonotypes between healthy human individuals (TCRdb year 2020). Notes on the research overall: The cohort comprised two women and three men aged 18 to 49 years. To estimate repertoire size and how much clonotypes are shared between individuals, the study performed deep sequencing of blood TCR repertoires from a few healthy adults. To increase sequencing depth and limit assay-specific biases, different laboratories used diverse techniques to prepare libraries and sequence TCR repertoires. Per donor, three plates each were used for CD4 naive and CD4 memory, two for CD8 naive, and one for CD8 memory. Per donor, leukapheresis produced somewhere between about 0.8 and 9.5 billion PBMCs. The research as a whole found: Sampling was restricted to blood, and TCR repertoires in tissues likely differ from the TCR repertoires found in blood. Across a few donors, approximately 4.6% of naive CD4, approximately 3.6% of naive CD8, under 2.5% of memory CD4, and 0.4% of memory CD8 clonotypes were shared. Pairwise subsampling led to the expectation that sequencing depth would affect the degree of clonotype sharing among donors. Rarefaction of sorted-subset datasets indicated incomplete sequencing despite the large sequencing depth. Because the study included only a small number of donors, the genetic and exposure-history diversity represented was limited. Naive subsets generally had larger estimated clonotype richness than memory subsets. Higher generation probabilities were observed for clonotypes shared by all four sorted-subset donors than for non-shared clonotypes.

The donors were healthy, HIV-negative adults who had no recently reported acute infections or vaccinations. All donors were Caucasian adults living in Nashville, Tennessee, USA. CD4+ T cells were enriched by magnetic negative selection, after which naive cells were positively selected on CD45RA and the negative fraction was taken as the memory subset. Blood was obtained by leukapheresis, after which PBMCs were separated by Ficoll-Histopaque density gradient centrifugation and cryopreserved in liquid nitrogen vapor phase. Purity and quantity of every magnetically sorted T cell population were checked by analytical flow cytometry. Genomic DNA was isolated from every sorted fraction and measured by UV absorbance on a Nanodrop 2000c. From the cysteine through the phenylalanine, the CDR3 covers 14 amino acids. Only the CDR3 DNA stays, 42 bases, in frame from base 1. V is shortened by 10 bases, J by 8 bases, and the region joining them spans 21 bases. The germline V gene provides CDR1 SGHTA and CDR2 FQGNSA.

Using the deep immunoSEQ assay, TCR CDR3 regions were amplified from genomic DNA by multiplex PCR. Extracted genomic DNA from each cell subset was spread evenly across all wells of several immunoSEQ 96-well plates, with each plate serving as a replicate. Each replicate PCR for sorted subsets received roughly 200 ng genomic DNA, equal to roughly 29,000 T cell genomes. The purified libraries were quantified using a Qubit 3.0 fluorometer, sized with a Bioanalyzer 2100, and then quantified again using the KAPA Library Quantification kit. Every immunoSEQ 96-well plate was sequenced on a separate single-read 150-cycle Illumina NextSeq 550 flow cell. Under the source paper's analysis protocol: Because the immunoSEQ output included only junctional sequences and no quality scores, the filtering could not be the same as the filtering used for full-length reads. To assign V/J genes and CDR3, sequences were annotated against IMGT germline references using PyIR, a Python wrapper for IgBLAST v1.9. Any read was removed if the V/J assignment was weak (E-value above 1e-6), the CDR3 was missing, or the read contained stop codons, out-of-frame junctions, or ambiguous translated residues. V3J clonotypes were defined as sequences sharing an identical inferred V gene, J gene, and CDR3 amino acid sequence. Percentage overlap between repertoires was computed as shared unique clonotypes divided by the size of the smaller repertoire. Richness of each repertoire was evaluated using RTK rarefaction, the Chao1 estimator, and Recon v2.1 estimates of unobserved clonotypes. For all TCRbeta clonotypes obtained by the gDNA method from several donors, generation probabilities were computed with OLGA. Here the immuneACCESS table is served through TCRdb, limited to in-frame sequences with V and J called. Missing clones are a known gap in these copies; in checked studies unresolved V genes cover under half, and the rest lacks a known reason. V and J calls and clone size are given by that table; D and trimming were obtained from the DNA. The sample table holds about 600,000 clones, of which roughly 97% were seen once. Of the sample, 0.045% to 0.07% is held by the ten largest clones.

Comments on this clone: Its antigen is not yet known. Base qualities are missing; no much larger clone stands one base away.

The receptor was isolated from a woman under 40 in good health. Here the chain combines TRBV7-2 and TRBJ2-1; the D gene is perhaps TRBD2, from 6 matching bases. The source material was naive CD4+ T cells sorted from blood. The intended sense of this specimen's cell subset or site label: CD45RA+ positively selected. The nucleotide sequence is TGTGCCACCAGAGTTAGCGGTTGGGGCGATGAGCAGTTCTTC. Translated, it gives CATRVSGWGDEQFF. The entire variable domain, with the stretches around the CDR3 drawn from the reference TRBV7-2 and TRBJ2-1 proteins, is GAGVSQSPSNKVTEKGKDVELRCDPISGHTALYWYRQSLGQGLEFLIYFQGNSAPDKSGLPSDRFSAERTGGSVSTLTIQRTQQEDSAVYLCATRVSGWGDEQFFGPGTRLTVL.